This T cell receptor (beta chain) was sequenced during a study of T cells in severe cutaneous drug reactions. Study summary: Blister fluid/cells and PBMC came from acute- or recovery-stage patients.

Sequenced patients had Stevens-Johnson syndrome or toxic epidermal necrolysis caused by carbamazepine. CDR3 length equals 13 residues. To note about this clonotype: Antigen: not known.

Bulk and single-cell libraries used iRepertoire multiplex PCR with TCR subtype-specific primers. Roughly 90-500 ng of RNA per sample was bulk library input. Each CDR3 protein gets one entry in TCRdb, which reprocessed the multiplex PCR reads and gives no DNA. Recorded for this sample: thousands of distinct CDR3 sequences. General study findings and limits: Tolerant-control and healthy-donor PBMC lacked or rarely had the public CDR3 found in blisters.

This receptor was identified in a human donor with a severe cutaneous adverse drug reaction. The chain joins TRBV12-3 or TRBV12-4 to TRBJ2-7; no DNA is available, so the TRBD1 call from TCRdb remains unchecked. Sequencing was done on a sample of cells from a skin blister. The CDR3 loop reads CASSLGGRYEQYF.